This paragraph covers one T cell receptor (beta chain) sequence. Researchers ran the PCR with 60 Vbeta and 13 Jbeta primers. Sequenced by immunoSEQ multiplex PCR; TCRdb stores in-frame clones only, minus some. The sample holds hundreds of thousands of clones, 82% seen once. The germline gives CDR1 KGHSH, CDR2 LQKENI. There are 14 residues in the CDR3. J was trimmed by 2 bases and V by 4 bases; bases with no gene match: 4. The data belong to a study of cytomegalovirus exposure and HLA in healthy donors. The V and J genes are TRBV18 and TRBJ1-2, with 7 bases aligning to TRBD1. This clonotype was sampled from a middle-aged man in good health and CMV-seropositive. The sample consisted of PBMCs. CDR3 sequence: CASSRGQENYGYTF. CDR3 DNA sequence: TGTGCCAGCTCACGCGGACAGGAGAACTATGGCTACACCTTC.